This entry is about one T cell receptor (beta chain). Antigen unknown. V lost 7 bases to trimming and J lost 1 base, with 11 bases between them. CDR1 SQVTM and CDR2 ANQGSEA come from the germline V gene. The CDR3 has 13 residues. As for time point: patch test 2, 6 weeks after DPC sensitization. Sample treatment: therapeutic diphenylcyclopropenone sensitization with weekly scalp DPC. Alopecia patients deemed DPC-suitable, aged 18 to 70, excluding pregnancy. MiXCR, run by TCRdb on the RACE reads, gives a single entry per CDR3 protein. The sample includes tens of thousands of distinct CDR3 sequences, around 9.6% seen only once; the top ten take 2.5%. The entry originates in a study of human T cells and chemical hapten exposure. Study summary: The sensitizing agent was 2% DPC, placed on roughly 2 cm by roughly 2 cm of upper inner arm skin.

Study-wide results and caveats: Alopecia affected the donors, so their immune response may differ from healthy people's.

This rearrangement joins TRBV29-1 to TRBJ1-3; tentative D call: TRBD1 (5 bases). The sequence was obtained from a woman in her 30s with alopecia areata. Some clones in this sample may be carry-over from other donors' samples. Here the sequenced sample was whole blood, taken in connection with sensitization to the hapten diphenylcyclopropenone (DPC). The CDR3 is CSATTVSGNTIYF. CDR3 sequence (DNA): TGCAGCGCTACGACAGTTTCTGGAAACACCATATATTTT. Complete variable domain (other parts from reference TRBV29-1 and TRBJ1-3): SAVISQKPSRDICQRGTSLTIQCQVDSQVTMMFWYRQQPGQSLTLIATANQGSEATYESGFVIDKFPISRPNLTFSTLTVSNMSPEDSSIYLCSATTVSGNTIYFGEGSWLTVV.